The TCR beta chain under discussion was sequenced for a study of T cell responses to AZD1222 COVID-19 vaccine (dated by TCRdb to about 2021). Describing the broader study: AZD1222 recipients with second doses at about 4 weeks or about 12 weeks were pooled, because spike-specific TCR depth and breadth did not differ between schedules. Trial participants were enrolled into age subgroups of 18-55, 56-69 and 70-plus years, which contained 148, 28 and 57 TCR-sequenced participants, respectively. TCR sequencing was performed for about 240 trial participants, of whom roughly 200 were given two doses of AZD1222 and around 25 were given two doses of MenACWY control vaccine.

Broader findings and caveats from the paper: Vaccine-associated CD4 TCRs spanned the whole spike protein, with dominant responses in regions 160-218 and 743-854. Conclusions about previously exposed vaccinees were limited because only five to seven AZD1222 recipients were SARS-CoV-2 seropositive at baseline. Participants were mostly white British and included more females than males, and it was suggested by the authors that clonal diversity may have been underestimated. After two AZD1222 doses, spike-specific TCR breadth and depth were significantly higher than at day 0 and than in MenACWY recipients. Epitopes outside the regions mutated in the B.1.351 and B.1.1.7 variants were reportedly recognized by nearly half of the unique spike-specific TCRs. Because no day 14 peak-response samples were available, repertoires were characterized only after the peak T cell response. The 56-69-year group was small, and its depth increase did not reach significance, likely because of low power.

The CDR3 regions of human TCRbeta chains were analyzed by immunosequencing. The study's processing was this. TCRs in the repertoires were matched against a reference library of SARS-CoV-2-specific TCRs that had been generated with the MIRA antigen-specificity platform. Breadth was defined as the fraction of unique TCRs that were SARS-CoV-2-associated, and depth was defined as the fraction of total T cells that were SARS-CoV-2-associated. Using the MIRA data, each spike-specific TCR was assigned both to the spike region to which the TCR was reactive and to a CD4 or CD8 class. Log10-transformed breadth and depth values were compared by one-way ANOVA with Sidak's multiple comparisons tests. The table was pulled from immuneACCESS by TCRdb, which kept in-frame rearrangements only. Such tables lose some clones; where checked, under half of the loss comes from unresolved V genes, and the rest has no known cause. V and J calls plus clone size are reproduced from that table; the DNA served to infer D and trimming. The sample profile shows some 98,000 clones; 70% to 90% of them were found once. More than 10% of the sample comes from the top ten.

The sample holds a few counts of this clone. It lacks a known antigen. Base qualities are not provided; no much larger clone lies one nucleotide away. Other nucleotide sequences in the sample specify the same CDR3. What the time point label conveys for this sample: baseline before first vaccination. Vaccinee samples were obtained from the UK trials COV001 and COV002, which included a single-blind randomized controlled phase 2/3 trial of AZD1222 (ChAdOx1 nCoV-19) in healthy adults. For TCRbeta chain sequencing, PBMC samples were collected from trial participants at day 0 and at day 28 after the second dose. The sample was peripheral blood, taken on day 0 of AZD1222 vaccination. The sequence was collected from an adult in good health.

The CDR3 corresponds to CASSLGQGSYEQYF. The bases read TGCGCCAGCAGCTTGGGACAGGGCTCCTACGAGCAGTACTTC. The V and J genes are TRBV5-1 and TRBJ2-7; 7 bases in the middle match TRBD1. The germline V gene supplies CDR1 SGHRS and CDR2 YFSETQ. Including cysteine and phenylalanine, the CDR3 has 14 amino acids. Of the read, only the CDR3 DNA is kept; its 42 bases are in frame from base 1. Trimming leaves V shorter by 0 bases and J shorter by 0 bases, with the junction holding 0 bases beyond the gene matches.